This TCR beta chain was sequenced during a study of T-cell reconstitution after alpha-beta-depleted transplantation in children. This CDR3 has 17 amino acids. The V and J ends lost 0 bases and 6 bases respectively, with 16 bases between them. Germline V gives CDR1 KGHDR, CDR2 SFDVKD. Preparation of the TCRbeta library used unique molecular identifiers. From the PCR reads, TCRdb called clonotypes with MiXCR, one entry per CDR3 protein. Among 500,000 to 750,000 distinct CDR3 sequences listed, over 25% were seen once. This chain links TRBV24-1 with TRBJ2-2; no clear D. Sequencing was performed on PBMCs, taken before TCRalphabeta/CD19-depleted stem cell transplant. The source is a boy under two years old with Wiskott-Aldrich syndrome, due to receive a stem cell transplant. The CDR3 sequence: CATSDLTAPSGAGELFF. The CDR3 nucleotides read TGTGCCACCAGTGATTTGACAGCCCCATCCGGAGCCGGGGAGCTGTTTTTT.